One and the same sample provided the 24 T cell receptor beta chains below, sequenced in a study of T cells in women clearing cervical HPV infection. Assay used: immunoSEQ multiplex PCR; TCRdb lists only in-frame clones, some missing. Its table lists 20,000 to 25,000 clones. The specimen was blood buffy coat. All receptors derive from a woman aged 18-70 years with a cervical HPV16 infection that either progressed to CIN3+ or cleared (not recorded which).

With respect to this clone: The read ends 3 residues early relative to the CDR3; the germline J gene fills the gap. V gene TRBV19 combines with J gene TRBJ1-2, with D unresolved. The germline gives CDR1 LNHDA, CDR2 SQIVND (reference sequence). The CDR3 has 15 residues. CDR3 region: CASRPVWQLTDTYTF. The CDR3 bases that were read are TGTGCCAGTAGACCCGTTTGGCAGCTCACAGATACC.

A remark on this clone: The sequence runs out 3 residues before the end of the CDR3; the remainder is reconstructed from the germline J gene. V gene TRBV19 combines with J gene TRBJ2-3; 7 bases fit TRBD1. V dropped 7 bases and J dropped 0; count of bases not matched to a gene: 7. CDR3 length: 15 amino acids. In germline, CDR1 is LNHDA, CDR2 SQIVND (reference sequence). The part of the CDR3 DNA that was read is TGTGCCAGTACTCTCCGGGGACAGAGCACAGATACG. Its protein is CASTLRGQSTDT. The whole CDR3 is CASTLRGQSTDTQYF.

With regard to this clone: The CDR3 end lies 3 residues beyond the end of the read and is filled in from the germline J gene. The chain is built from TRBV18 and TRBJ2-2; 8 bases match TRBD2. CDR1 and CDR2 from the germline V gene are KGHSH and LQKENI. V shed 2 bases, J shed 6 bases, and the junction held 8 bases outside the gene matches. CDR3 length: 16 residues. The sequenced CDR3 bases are TGTGCCAGCTCACCAAGGAGCGGGAGTATGGCCGGGGAG. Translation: CASSPRSGSMAGE. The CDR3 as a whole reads CASSPRSGSMAGELFF.

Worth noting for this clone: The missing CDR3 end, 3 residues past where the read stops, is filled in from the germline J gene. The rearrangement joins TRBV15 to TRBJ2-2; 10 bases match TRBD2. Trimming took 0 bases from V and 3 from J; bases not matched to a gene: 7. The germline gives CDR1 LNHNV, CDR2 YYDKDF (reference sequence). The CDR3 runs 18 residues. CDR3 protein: CATSRDSLAGGYTGELFF. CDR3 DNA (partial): TGTGCCACCAGCAGAGATTCCTTAGCGGGGGGATACACCGGGGAG.

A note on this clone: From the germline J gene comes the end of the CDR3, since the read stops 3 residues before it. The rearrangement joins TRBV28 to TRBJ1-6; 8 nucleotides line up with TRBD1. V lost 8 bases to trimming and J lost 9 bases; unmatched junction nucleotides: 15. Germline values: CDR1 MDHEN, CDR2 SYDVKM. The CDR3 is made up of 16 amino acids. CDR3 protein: CASQITGQGSGSPLHF. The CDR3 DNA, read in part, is TGTGCCAGCCAAATAACAGGACAGGGTTCAGGTTCACCC.

The part of the CDR3 DNA that was read is TGTGCCAGCAGCCCCGGGACAGGAGATTCACCC. Its protein is CASSPGTGDSP. The CDR3, in full, reads CASSPGTGDSPLHF. V and J are TRBV7-9 and TRBJ1-6; TRBD1 aligns across 8 bases. The CDR3 is cut off 3 residues early in the read; its end comes from the germline J gene. J lost 8 bases, V lost 5 bases, and 5 bases had no gene match. This CDR3 has 14 residues. The germline gives CDR1 SEHNR, CDR2 FQNEAQ (reference sequence).

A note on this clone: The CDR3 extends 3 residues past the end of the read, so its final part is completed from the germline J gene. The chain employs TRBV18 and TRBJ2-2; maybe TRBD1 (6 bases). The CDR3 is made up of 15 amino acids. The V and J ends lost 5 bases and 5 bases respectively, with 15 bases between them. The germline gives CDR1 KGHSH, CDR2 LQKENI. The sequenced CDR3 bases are TGTGCCAGCTCAAGGCTGGACAGAAATACCGGGGAG. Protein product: CASSRLDRNTGE. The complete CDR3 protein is CASSRLDRNTGELFF.

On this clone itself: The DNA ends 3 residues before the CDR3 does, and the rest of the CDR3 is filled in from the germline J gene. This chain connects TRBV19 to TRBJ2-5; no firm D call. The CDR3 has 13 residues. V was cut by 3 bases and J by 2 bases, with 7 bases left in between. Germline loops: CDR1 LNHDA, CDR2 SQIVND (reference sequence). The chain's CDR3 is CASSIKPQETQYF. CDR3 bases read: TGTGCCAGTAGTATTAAGCCTCAAGAGACC.

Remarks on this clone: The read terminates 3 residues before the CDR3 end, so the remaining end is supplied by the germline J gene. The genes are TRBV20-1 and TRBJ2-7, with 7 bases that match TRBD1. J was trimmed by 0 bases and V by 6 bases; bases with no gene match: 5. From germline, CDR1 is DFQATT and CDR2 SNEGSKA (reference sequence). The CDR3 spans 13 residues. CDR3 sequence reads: CSAPTGPSYEQYF. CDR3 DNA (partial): TGCAGTGCCCCGACAGGGCCCTCCTACGAG.

The CDR3 sequence: CSAEGQGYTYEQYF. The covered CDR3 bases are TGCAGTGCTGAGGGACAGGGATATACCTACGAG. The chain is built from TRBV20-1 and TRBJ2-7, with 9 nucleotides matching TRBD1. The sequenced fragment ends 3 residues before the CDR3 boundary, so the rest is inferred from the germline J gene. Per germline, CDR1 DFQATT and CDR2 SNEGSKA (reference sequence). V gave up 5 bases and J gave up 2 bases; unmatched junction bases: 7. The CDR3 consists of 14 residues.

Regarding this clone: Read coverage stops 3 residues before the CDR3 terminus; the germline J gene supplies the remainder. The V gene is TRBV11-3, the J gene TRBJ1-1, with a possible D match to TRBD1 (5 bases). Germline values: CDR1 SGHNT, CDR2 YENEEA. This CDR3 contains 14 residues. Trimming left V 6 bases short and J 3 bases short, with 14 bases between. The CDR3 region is CASSPRGEDTEAFF. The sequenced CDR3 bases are TGTGCCAGCAGTCCTAGAGGGGAGGACACTGAA.

CDR3 DNA (partial): TGTGCCAGTAAGGCGACAGGGGGTAAAGCTGAA. Protein product: CASKATGGKAE. The full CDR3 sequence reads CASKATGGKAEAFF. V is TRBV19 and J is TRBJ1-1; 9 bases agree with TRBD1. Sequencing ends 3 residues short of the CDR3 end; the germline J gene provides the rest. Germline CDR1 is LNHDA and CDR2 is SQIVND (reference sequence). This CDR3 is built from 14 residues. Trimming took 7 bases from V and 6 from J; bases not matched to a gene: 9.

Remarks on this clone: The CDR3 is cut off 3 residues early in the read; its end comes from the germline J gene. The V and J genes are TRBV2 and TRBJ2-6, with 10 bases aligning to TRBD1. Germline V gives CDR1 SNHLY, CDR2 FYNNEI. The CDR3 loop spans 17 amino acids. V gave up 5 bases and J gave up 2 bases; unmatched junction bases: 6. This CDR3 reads CASSRDRGGPGANVLTF. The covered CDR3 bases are TGTGCCAGCAGTCGGGACAGGGGAGGTCCTGGGGCCAACGTC.

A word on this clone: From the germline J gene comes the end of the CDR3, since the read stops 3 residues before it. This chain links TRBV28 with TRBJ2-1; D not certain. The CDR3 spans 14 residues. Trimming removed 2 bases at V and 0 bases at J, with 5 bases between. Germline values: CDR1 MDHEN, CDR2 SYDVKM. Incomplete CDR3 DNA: TGTGCCAGCAGTTTAGGTAGCTCCTACAATGAG. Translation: CASSLGSSYNE. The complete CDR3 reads CASSLGSSYNEQFF.

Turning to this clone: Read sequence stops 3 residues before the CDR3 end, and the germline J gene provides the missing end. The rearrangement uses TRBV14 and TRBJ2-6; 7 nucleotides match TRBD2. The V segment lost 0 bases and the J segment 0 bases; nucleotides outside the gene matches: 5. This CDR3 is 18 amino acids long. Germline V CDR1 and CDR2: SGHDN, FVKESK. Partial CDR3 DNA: TGTGCCAGCAGCCAAGAGAGAGGCGGGAGCTCTGGGGCCAACGTC. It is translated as CASSQERGGSSGANV. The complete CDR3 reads CASSQERGGSSGANVLTF.

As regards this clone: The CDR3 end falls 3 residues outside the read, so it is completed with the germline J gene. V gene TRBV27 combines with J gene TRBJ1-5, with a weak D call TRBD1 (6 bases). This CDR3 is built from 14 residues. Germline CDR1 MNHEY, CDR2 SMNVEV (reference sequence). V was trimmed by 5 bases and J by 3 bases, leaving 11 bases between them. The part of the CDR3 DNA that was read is TGTGCCAGCAGTGCGGGGGCGGACAATCAGCCC. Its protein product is CASSAGADNQP. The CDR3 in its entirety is CASSAGADNQPQHF.

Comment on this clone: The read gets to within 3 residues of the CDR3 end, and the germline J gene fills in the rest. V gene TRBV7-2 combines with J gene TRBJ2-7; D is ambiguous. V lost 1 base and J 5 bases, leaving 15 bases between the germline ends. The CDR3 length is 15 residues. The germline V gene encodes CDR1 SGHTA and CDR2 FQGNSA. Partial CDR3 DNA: TGTGCCAGCAGCTTAGGTATTGAATCGGTCGACGAG. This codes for CASSLGIESVDE. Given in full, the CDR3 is CASSLGIESVDEQYF.

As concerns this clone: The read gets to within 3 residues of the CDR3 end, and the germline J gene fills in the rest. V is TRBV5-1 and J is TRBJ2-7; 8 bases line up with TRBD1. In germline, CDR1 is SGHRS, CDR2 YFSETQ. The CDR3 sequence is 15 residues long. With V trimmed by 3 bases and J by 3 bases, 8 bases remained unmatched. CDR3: CASSYRGSTVYEQYF. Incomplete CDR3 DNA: TGCGCCAGCAGCTACAGGGGGTCGACCGTCTACGAG. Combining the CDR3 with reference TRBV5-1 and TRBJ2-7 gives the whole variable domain KAGVTQTPRYLIKTRGQQVTLSCSPISGHRSVSWYQQTPGQGLQFLFEYFSETQRNKGNFPGRFSGRQFSNSRSEMNVSTLELGDSALYLCASSYRGSTVYEQYFGPGTRLTVT.

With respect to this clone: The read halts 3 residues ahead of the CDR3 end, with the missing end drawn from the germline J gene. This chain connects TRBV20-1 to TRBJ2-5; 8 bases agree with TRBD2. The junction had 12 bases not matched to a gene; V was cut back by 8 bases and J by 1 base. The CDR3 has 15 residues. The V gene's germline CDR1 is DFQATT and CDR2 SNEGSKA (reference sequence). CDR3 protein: CSSMGPSGLQETQYF. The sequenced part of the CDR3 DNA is TGCAGTAGCATGGGGCCTAGCGGGCTCCAAGAGACC.

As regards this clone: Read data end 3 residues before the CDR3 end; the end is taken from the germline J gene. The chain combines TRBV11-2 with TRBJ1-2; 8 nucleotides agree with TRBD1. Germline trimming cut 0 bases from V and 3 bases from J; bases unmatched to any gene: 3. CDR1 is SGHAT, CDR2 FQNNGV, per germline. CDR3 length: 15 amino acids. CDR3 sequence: CASSLERDRYYGYTF. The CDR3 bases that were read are TGTGCCAGCAGCTTAGAACGGGACAGGTACTATGGC.

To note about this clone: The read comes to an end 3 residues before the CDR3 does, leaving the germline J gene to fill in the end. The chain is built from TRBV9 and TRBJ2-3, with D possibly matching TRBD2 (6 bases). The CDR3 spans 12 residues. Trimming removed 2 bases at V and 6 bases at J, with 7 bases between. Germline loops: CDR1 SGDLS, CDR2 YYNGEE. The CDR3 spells CASSVGGDTQYF. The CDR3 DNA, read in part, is TGTGCCAGCAGCGTTGGAGGGGATACG.

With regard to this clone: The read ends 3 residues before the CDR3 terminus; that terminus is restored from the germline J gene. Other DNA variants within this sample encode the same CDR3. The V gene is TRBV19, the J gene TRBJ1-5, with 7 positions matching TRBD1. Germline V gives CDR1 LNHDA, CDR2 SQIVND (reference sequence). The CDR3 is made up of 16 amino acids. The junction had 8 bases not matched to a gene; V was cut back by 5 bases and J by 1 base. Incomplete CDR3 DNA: TGTGCCAGTAGTCCTCCCAGGGGGAGGAGCAATCAGCCC. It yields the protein CASSPPRGRSNQP. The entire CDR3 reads CASSPPRGRSNQPQHF. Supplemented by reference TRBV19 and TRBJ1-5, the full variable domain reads DGGITQSPKYLFRKEGQNVTLSCEQNLNHDAMYWYRQDPGQGLRLIYYSQIVNDFQKGDIAEGYSVSREKKESFPLTVTSAQKNPTAFYLCASSPPRGRSNQPQHFGDGTRLSIL.

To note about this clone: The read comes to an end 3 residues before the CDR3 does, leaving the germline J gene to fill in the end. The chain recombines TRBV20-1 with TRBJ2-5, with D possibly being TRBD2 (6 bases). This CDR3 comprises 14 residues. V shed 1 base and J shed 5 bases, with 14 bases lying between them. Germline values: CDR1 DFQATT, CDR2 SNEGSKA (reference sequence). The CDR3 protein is CSARGDWLTETQYF. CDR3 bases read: TGCAGTGCTAGAGGGGACTGGCTTACCGAGACC.

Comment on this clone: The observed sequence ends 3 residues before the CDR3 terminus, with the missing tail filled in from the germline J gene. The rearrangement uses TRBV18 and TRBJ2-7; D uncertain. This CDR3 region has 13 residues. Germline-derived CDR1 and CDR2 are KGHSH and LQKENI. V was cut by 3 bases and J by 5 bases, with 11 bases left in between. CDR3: CASSPGGAHEQYF. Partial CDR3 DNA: TGTGCCAGCTCACCTGGCGGCGCCCACGAG.